This passage covers 3 T cell receptor beta chains from one sample sequenced in a study of cytomegalovirus exposure and HLA in healthy donors (dated by TCRdb to 2016 to 2017). Libraries were built with the immunoSEQ multiplex PCR assay. A mixture of 60 forward primers for TCR Vbeta segments and 13 reverse primers for TCR Jbeta segments was used in the multiplex PCR. What TCRdb holds here is the immuneACCESS table cut down to in-frame rearrangements. Part of the clones is not present; checked against another copy, under half of the missing clones reflect an unresolved V gene, and the others are unexplained. This sample comprises about 50,000 clones, roughly four fifths of them detected only once. The top ten clonotypes cover approximately 2.5% of the sample. Sequences were obtained from PBMCs. The receptors derive from a middle-aged woman in good health and CMV-seropositive.

This clone has only one observation. The chain has TRBV11-2 and TRBJ2-7; 8 bases agree with TRBD1. Germline trimming cut 4 bases from V and 5 bases from J; bases unmatched to any gene: 1. This CDR3 is built from 12 residues. CDR1 and CDR2 (germline): SGHAT, FQNNGV. The CDR3 here is CASSSGGHEQYF. CDR3 DNA: TGTGCCAGCAGCTCAGGGGGCCACGAGCAGTACTTC.

The gene calls are TRBV30 and TRBJ2-5, with 11 positions matching TRBD2. CDR3 length: 14 residues. Germline CDR1 and CDR2: GTSNPN and SVGIG (reference sequence). J lost 7 bases, V lost 1 base, and 5 bases had no gene match. The CDR3 protein is CAWSGGSGGATQYF. The CDR3 DNA is TGTGCCTGGAGTGGCGGTAGCGGGGGGGCGACCCAGTACTTC.

The chain couples TRBV6-1 to TRBJ1-2; D not resolved. The CDR3 spans 13 residues. With 0 bases removed from V and 10 bases from J, the gap between germline ends came to 12 bases. Germline V lookup: CDR1 MNHNS, CDR2 SASEGT. The CDR3 reads CASSEARGGIYTF. The CDR3 nucleotides are TGTGCCAGCAGTGAAGCTAGAGGAGGGATCTACACCTTC.